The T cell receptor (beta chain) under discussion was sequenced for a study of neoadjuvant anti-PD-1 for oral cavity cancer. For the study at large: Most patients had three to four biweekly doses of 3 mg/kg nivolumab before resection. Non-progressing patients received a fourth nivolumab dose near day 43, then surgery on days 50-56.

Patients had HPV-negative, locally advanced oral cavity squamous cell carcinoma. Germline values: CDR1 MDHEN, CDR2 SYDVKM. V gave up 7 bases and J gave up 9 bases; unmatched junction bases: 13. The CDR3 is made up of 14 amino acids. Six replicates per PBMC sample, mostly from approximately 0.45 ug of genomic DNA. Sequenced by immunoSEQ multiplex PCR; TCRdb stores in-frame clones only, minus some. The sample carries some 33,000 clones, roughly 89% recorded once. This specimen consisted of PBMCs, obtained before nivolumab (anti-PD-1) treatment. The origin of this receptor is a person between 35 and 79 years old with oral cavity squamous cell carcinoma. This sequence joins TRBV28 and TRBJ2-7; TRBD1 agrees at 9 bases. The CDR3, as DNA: TGTGCCAGCACAAACCGGGACAGGGATTTTCGGCAGTACTTC. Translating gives CASTNRDRDFRQYF.